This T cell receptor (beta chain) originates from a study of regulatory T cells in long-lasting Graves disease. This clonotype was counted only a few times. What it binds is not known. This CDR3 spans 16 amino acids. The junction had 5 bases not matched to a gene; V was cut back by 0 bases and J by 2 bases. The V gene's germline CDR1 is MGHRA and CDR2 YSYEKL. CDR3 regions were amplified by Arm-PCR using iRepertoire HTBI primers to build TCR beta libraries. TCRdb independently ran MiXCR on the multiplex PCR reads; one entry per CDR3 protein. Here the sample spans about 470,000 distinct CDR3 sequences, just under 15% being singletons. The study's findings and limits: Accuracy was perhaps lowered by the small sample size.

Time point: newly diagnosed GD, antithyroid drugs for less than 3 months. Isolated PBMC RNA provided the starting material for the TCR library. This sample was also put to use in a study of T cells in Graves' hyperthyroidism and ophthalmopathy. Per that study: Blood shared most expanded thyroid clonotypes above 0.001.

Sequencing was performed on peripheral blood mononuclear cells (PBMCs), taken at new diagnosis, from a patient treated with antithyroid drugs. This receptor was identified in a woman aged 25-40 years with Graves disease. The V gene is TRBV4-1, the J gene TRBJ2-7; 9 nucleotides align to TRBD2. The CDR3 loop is CASSQDPAGGAYEQYF. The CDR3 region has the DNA TGCGCCAGCAGCCAAGATCCGGCGGGGGGGGCCTACGAGCAGTACTTC.